These T cell receptor beta chains were read from a single sample in a study of a mutant IDH1 vaccine in newly diagnosed glioma. What these receptors recognize is not known. The protocol was immunoSEQ multiplex PCR, while the TCRdb copy is restricted to in-frame clones and leaves out a portion. Among around 58,000 clones listed, around 81% were seen once. This material consisted of PBMCs, taken from a glioma patient whose treatment included an IDH1 peptide vaccine. The receptor set was obtained from a man younger than 45 with glioma. The CDR3 runs from the conserved cysteine through the conserved F or W. D genes are given only for firm matches. Some rows have no size entry. The others give once, few or many, or a class for an expanded clone.

d_gene: -; j_gene: TRBJ1-3; abundance: -; v_gene: TRBV9; CDR3aa: CASSVTADSGNTIYF; CDR3nt: TGTGCCAGCAGCGTTACAGCTGACTCTGGAAACACCATATATTTT
d_gene: TRBD1; j_gene: TRBJ2-7; abundance: -; v_gene: TRBV13; CDR3aa: CASSSTGQGASYEQYF; CDR3nt: TGTGCCAGCAGCTCTACGGGACAGGGGGCTTCCTACGAGCAGTACTTC
d_gene: -; j_gene: TRBJ2-3; abundance: -; v_gene: TRBV18; CDR3aa: CASSPLPDQVTQYF; CDR3nt: TGTGCCAGCTCACCCCTTCCGGATCAAGTGACGCAGTATTTT
d_gene: -; j_gene: TRBJ1-2; abundance: -; v_gene: TRBV29-1; CDR3aa: CSVRRGAGGYTF; CDR3nt: TGCAGCGTCCGAAGGGGGGCGGGAGGCTACACCTTC
d_gene: TRBD1; j_gene: TRBJ2-1; abundance: -; v_gene: TRBV6-5; CDR3aa: CASSFSSGTGVSEQFF; CDR3nt: TGTGCCAGCAGTTTCTCGTCCGGGACAGGGGTGTCTGAGCAGTTCTTC
d_gene: -; j_gene: TRBJ1-5; abundance: few; v_gene: TRBV30; CDR3aa: CAWGPDSNQPQHF; CDR3nt: TGTGCCTGGGGTCCGGACAGCAATCAGCCCCAGCATTTT
d_gene: -; j_gene: TRBJ1-4; abundance: -; v_gene: TRBV28; CDR3aa: CASSFFGEKLFF; CDR3nt: TGTGCCAGCAGTTTTTTCGGTGAAAAACTGTTTTTT
d_gene: -; j_gene: TRBJ2-1; abundance: -; v_gene: TRBV5-1; CDR3aa: CASSPKPGQVAGGPGNEQFF; CDR3nt: TGCGCCAGCAGCCCCAAACCGGGACAGGTTGCGGGGGGCCCCGGCAATGAGCAGTTCTTC
d_gene: -; j_gene: TRBJ1-1; abundance: few; v_gene: TRBV30; CDR3aa: CAWSPPPAGPKNTEAFF; CDR3nt: TGTGCCTGGAGTCCACCCCCGGCAGGACCGAAGAACACTGAAGCTTTCTTT
d_gene: TRBD1; j_gene: TRBJ2-7; abundance: -; v_gene: TRBV5-1; CDR3aa: CASSLATGTGFYEQYF; CDR3nt: TGCGCCAGCAGCTTGGCGACCGGGACAGGGTTCTACGAGCAGTACTTC
d_gene: -; j_gene: TRBJ2-2; abundance: -; v_gene: TRBV6-1; CDR3aa: CASSRGDLAPGELFF; CDR3nt: TGTGCCAGCAGTAGAGGGGATCTGGCTCCGGGGGAGCTGTTTTTT
d_gene: -; j_gene: TRBJ1-2; abundance: -; v_gene: TRBV7-2; CDR3aa: CASSLSNRAYGYTF; CDR3nt: TGTGCCAGCAGCTTGTCTAACAGGGCCTATGGCTACACCTTC
d_gene: -; j_gene: TRBJ2-5; abundance: -; v_gene: TRBV5-1; CDR3aa: CASSLTVPQETQYF; CDR3nt: TGCGCCAGCAGCCTGACAGTGCCCCAAGAGACCCAGTACTTC
d_gene: TRBD2; j_gene: TRBJ2-3; abundance: -; v_gene: TRBV18; CDR3aa: CASDIAGWQDTQYF; CDR3nt: TGTGCCAGCGACATAGCGGGGTGGCAAGATACGCAGTATTTT
d_gene: -; j_gene: TRBJ2-1; abundance: -; v_gene: TRBV7-9; CDR3aa: CASSSNGQSASSYNEQFF; CDR3nt: TGTGCCAGCAGCTCAAACGGACAGTCCGCCAGCTCCTACAATGAGCAGTTCTTC
d_gene: -; j_gene: TRBJ1-6; abundance: -; v_gene: TRBV29-1; CDR3aa: CSASTTQGGSSPLHF; CDR3nt: TGCAGCGCCTCAACCACGCAGGGAGGGAGTTCACCCCTCCACTTT
d_gene: -; j_gene: TRBJ1-1; abundance: -; v_gene: TRBV7-9; CDR3aa: CASSSLNGLNTEAFF; CDR3nt: TGTGCCAGCAGCTCCTTAAACGGGCTCAACACTGAAGCTTTCTTT
d_gene: TRBD1; j_gene: TRBJ2-2; abundance: -; v_gene: TRBV19; CDR3aa: CASSRDRGTGELFF; CDR3nt: TGTGCCAGTAGTAGGGACAGGGGCACCGGGGAGCTGTTTTTT
d_gene: -; j_gene: TRBJ1-4; abundance: -; v_gene: TRBV6-1; CDR3aa: CASSDRGRLARGRKLFF; CDR3nt: TGTGCCAGCAGTGATCGGGGACGCCTGGCCCGGGGGAGAAAACTGTTTTTT
d_gene: -; j_gene: TRBJ1-1; abundance: -; v_gene: TRBV6-6; CDR3aa: CASSYASRNTEAFF; CDR3nt: TGTGCCAGCAGTTACGCCTCCCGGAACACTGAAGCTTTCTTT
d_gene: -; j_gene: TRBJ2-1; abundance: once; v_gene: TRBV5-1; CDR3aa: CASSLEDTSYNEQFF; CDR3nt: TGCGCCAGCAGCTTGGAGGACACCTCCTACAATGAGCAGTTCTTC
d_gene: TRBD1; j_gene: TRBJ1-2; abundance: once; v_gene: TRBV27; CDR3aa: CASSYAPGQGSHYGYTF; CDR3nt: TGTGCCAGCAGTTACGCGCCGGGACAGGGATCCCACTATGGCTACACCTTC